These 20 T cell receptor beta chains came from one sample sequenced in a study of PD-1 blockade in mismatch repair-deficient tumors. TCRdb's table, derived via immunoSEQ multiplex PCR, lists solely in-frame clones and lacks some. In the table there are 35,000 to 40,000 clones, 70% to 80% of which are singletons. The sequencing here drew on peripheral blood, taken 4 weeks after starting pembrolizumab. The receptors were sampled from an adult with mismatch repair-deficient cancer.

This clone was counted only a few times. The chain employs TRBV6-1 and TRBJ2-3; TRBD2 matches at 8 bases. The CDR3 totals 15 residues. With 6 bases clipped from V and 7 bases from J, the junction kept 12 bases outside the gene matches. Germline CDR1 and CDR2: MNHNS and SASEGT. CDR3 DNA: TGTGCCAGCAGCTCTCTGGCGGGAGGCTCTCATACGCAGTATTTT. Protein product: CASSSLAGGSHTQYF.

The chain uses TRBV7-8 and TRBJ2-2; 10 nucleotides match TRBD1. From germline, CDR1 is SGHVS and CDR2 FQNEAQ. The CDR3 contains 16 residues. V shed 3 bases, J shed 4 bases, and the junction held 5 bases outside the gene matches. The CDR3 loop is CASSFRDRGSTGELFF. For the CDR3, the DNA is TGTGCCAGCAGCTTCCGGGACAGGGGAAGCACCGGGGAGCTGTTTTTT.

This clone appeared a single time. The CDR3 DNA reads TGTGCCAGCAGCTTCTTTCTTAGGGTTAACTATGGCTACACCTTC. It specifies CASSFFLRVNYGYTF. The chain employs TRBV5-6 and TRBJ1-2; D is undetermined. Per the germline V gene, CDR1 is SGHDT and CDR2 is YYEEEE. The CDR3 runs to 15 residues. Trimming removed 2 bases at V and 1 base at J, with 12 bases between.

This clone was recorded only once. The genes are TRBV29-1 and TRBJ2-1, with 10 bases aligning to TRBD2. The CDR3 has 14 residues. Germline V gene sequence: CDR1 SQVTM, CDR2 ANQGSEA. With 2 bases clipped from V and 6 bases from J, the junction kept 4 bases outside the gene matches. The CDR3 nucleotides read TGCAGCGTTGAAAGGTCTAGCGGGAGCAATGAGCAGTTCTTC. Translation gives CSVERSSGSNEQFF.

V is TRBV15 and J is TRBJ2-5, with D possibly TRBD1 on 6 matching bases. Germline V gene sequence: CDR1 LNHNV, CDR2 YYDKDF (reference sequence). CDR3 length equals 16 residues. V gave up 0 bases and J gave up 1 base, with 12 bases separating them. The CDR3 region is CATSRDGQGPQETQYF. The CDR3 DNA reads TGTGCCACCAGCAGAGATGGGCAGGGGCCCCAAGAGACCCAGTACTTC.

This chain connects TRBV29-1 to TRBJ1-1; D is possibly TRBD1 (5 bases). V lost 6 bases, J lost 9 bases, and 11 bases lay in between. The CDR3 has 10 residues. Germline lookup yields CDR1 SQVTM and CDR2 ANQGSEA. The CDR3 loop is CSVARDQAFF. CDR3 in DNA: TGCAGCGTAGCCAGGGACCAAGCTTTCTTT.

The rearrangement joins TRBV10-2 to TRBJ1-2, with no clear D. The V and J ends lost 2 bases and 5 bases respectively, with 9 bases between them. The V gene's germline CDR1 is WSHSY and CDR2 SAAADI. CDR3 length equals 13 residues. In nucleotides, the CDR3 is TGCGCCAGCAGTGAGCAGACGGAATATGGCTACACCTTC. Translating it yields CASSEQTEYGYTF.

V usage is TRBV5-1 and J usage is TRBJ2-5, with D possibly matching TRBD2 (6 bases). The V gene lost 4 bases and the J gene lost 1 base, with 23 bases spanning the gap. The CDR3 sequence is 18 residues long. Germline CDR1 and CDR2: SGHRS and YFSETQ. The CDR3 region is CASSPNAYWLATQETQYF. The CDR3, as DNA: TGCGCCAGCAGCCCGAATGCATATTGGCTAGCGACCCAAGAGACCCAGTACTTC.

This rearrangement joins TRBV5-1 to TRBJ2-5; TRBD2 is a possible D gene (6 bases). The CDR3 is 14 amino acids. Per the germline V gene, CDR1 is SGHRS and CDR2 is YFSETQ. Between the trimmed V and J ends, which lost 2 bases and 3 bases, there was a span of 11 bases. The CDR3 sequence: CASSFHGGEETQYF. The CDR3 DNA is TGCGCCAGCAGCTTTCATGGAGGGGAAGAGACCCAGTACTTC.

This chain links TRBV30 with TRBJ2-7, with TRBD1 as a possible D gene (5 bases). The CDR3 is 13 amino acids. V lost 0 bases, J lost 3 bases, and 9 bases lay in between. Germline values: CDR1 GTSNPN, CDR2 SVGIG (reference sequence). CDR3 loop: CAWSVGDGYEQYF. Written as DNA, the CDR3 is TGTGCCTGGAGTGTAGGGGATGGCTACGAGCAGTACTTC.

V gene TRBV11-2 combines with J gene TRBJ2-2, with TRBD2 matching 11 bases. Germline CDR1 reads SGHAT; CDR2 reads FQNNGV. With 0 bases clipped from V and 5 bases from J, the junction kept 5 bases outside the gene matches. This CDR3 has 17 residues. CDR3 sequence (DNA): TGTGCCAGCAGCTTAGATAGTAGCGGGAGGGAGACCGGGGAGCTGTTTTTT. Encoded protein: CASSLDSSGRETGELFF.

This chain connects TRBV28 to TRBJ2-3; 7 nucleotides match TRBD2. This CDR3 has 15 residues. Germline V gene data show CDR1 as MDHEN and CDR2 as SYDVKM. The trim removed 5 bases at V and 6 bases at J, leaving 11 bases unmatched. The CDR3 coding sequence is TGTGCCAGCAGTGGGAGAGGGATGGGGGGGGATACGCAGTATTTT. Protein product: CASSGRGMGGDTQYF.

The sample holds a few counts of this clone. The chain recombines TRBV6-4 with TRBJ1-1; tentatively, D is TRBD1 (6 bases). The CDR3 contains 14 residues. Looked up from germline, CDR1 is MRHNA and CDR2 is SNTAGT. Trimming removed 3 bases at V and 1 base at J, with 9 bases between. DNA of the CDR3: TGTGCCAGCAGTGAGGACAGTGAGAACACTGAAGCTTTCTTT. Translation: CASSEDSENTEAFF.

The chain recombines TRBV11-2 with TRBJ2-2; D may be TRBD1 or TRBD2 (5 bases each). Per the germline V gene, CDR1 is SGHAT and CDR2 is FQNNGV. The length of the CDR3 is 17 residues. V lost 0 bases, J lost 1 base, and 12 bases lay in between. The CDR3, as DNA: TGTGCCAGCAGCTTAGATCTCTGGGGGAGGAACACCGGGGAGCTGTTTTTT. Translating gives CASSLDLWGRNTGELFF.

Details on this clone: This CDR3 is also generated by other DNA sequences in the sample. The rearrangement joins TRBV5-1 to TRBJ2-2; D not certain. Trimming cost V 5 bases and J 6 bases, with 5 bases left between them. This CDR3 spans 11 amino acids. Germline CDR1 SGHRS, CDR2 YFSETQ. CDR3 region: CASRVSGELFF. CDR3 bases: TGCGCCAGCAGGGTGTCCGGGGAGCTGTTTTTT.

V and J are TRBV21-1 and TRBJ2-7; TRBD1, the D gene given by the table, was not confirmed from the DNA. TRBV21-1 is shown as a pseudogene. The CDR3 covers 15 residues. The CDR3 coding sequence is TGTGCCAGCAGCAAAGAGGCGCAGGGTGACTACGAGCAGTACTTC. Encoded protein: CASSKEAQGDYEQYF.

This rearrangement joins TRBV5-4 to TRBJ1-2; 10 positions agree with TRBD1. J gave up 6 bases and V 1 base, and 6 bases lay outside the gene matches. Germline-derived CDR1 and CDR2 are SGHNT and YYREEE (reference sequence). This CDR3 has 15 residues. In nucleotides, the CDR3 is TGTGCCAGCAGCTTGATCTCGGGGACAGGGGATGGCTACACCTTC. This codes for CASSLISGTGDGYTF.

The V and J genes are TRBV7-6 and TRBJ2-3; D call uncertain. Germline CDR1 SGHVS, CDR2 FNYEAQ. Trimming removed 0 bases from V and 5 bases from J, with 9 bases in between. The CDR3 spans 14 residues. CDR3 DNA sequence: TGTGCCAGCAGCTTAGCTGTGGGCCGAGATACGCAGTATTTT. Its translation: CASSLAVGRDTQYF.

The chain carries TRBV5-6 and TRBJ1-2; perhaps TRBD1 as D (6 bases). Trimming pared 1 base from V and 4 bases from J, leaving 11 bases between. Germline CDR1 SGHDT, CDR2 YYEEEE. This CDR3 comprises 14 residues. DNA for the CDR3: TGTGCCAGCAGCTTGACAGGGCGGGCCTATGGCTACACCTTC. Translating gives CASSLTGRAYGYTF.

This clone showed up just once. The rearrangement uses TRBV5-1 and TRBJ2-3, with D perhaps being TRBD1 or TRBD2 (6 bases each). V shed 4 bases and J shed 2 bases, with 20 bases lying between them. The CDR3 is 17 residues long. Germline CDR1 reads SGHRS; CDR2 reads YFSETQ. CDR3 protein: CASSPLGLSGATDTQYF. The CDR3 nucleotides read TGCGCCAGCAGCCCCTTAGGACTATCAGGGGCCACAGATACGCAGTATTTT.